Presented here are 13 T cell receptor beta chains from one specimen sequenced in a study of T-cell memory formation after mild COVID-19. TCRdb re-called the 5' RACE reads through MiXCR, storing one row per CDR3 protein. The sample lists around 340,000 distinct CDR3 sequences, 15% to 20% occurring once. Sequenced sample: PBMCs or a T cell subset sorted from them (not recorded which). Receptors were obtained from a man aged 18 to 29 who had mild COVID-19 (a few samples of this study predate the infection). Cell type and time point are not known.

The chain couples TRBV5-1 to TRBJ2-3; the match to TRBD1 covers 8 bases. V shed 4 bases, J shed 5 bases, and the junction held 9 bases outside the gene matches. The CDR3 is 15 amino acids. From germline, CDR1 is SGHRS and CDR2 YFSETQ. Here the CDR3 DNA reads TGCGCCAGCAGCATCCCGGACAGGGCCGGAGATACGCAGTATTTT. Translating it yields CASSIPDRAGDTQYF.

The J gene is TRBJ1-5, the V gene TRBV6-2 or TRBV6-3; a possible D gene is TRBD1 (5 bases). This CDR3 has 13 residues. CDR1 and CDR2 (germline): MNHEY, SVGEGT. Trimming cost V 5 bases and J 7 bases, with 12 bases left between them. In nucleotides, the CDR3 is TGTGCCAGCAGTGACAGAACAATCCAGCCCCAGCATTTT. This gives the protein CASSDRTIQPQHF.

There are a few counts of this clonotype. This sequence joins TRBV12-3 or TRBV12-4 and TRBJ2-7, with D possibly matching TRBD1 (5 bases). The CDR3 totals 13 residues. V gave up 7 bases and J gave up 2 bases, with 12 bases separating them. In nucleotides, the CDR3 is TGTGCCAGCATGCCGACAGCTCCCTACGAGCAGTACTTC. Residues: CASMPTAPYEQYF.

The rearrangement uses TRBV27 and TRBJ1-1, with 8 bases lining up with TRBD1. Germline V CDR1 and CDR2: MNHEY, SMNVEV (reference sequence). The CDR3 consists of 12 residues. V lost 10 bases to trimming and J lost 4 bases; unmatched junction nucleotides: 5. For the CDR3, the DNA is TGTGCCACCAAGACAGGGGCCACTGAAGCTTTCTTT. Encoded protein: CATKTGATEAFF.

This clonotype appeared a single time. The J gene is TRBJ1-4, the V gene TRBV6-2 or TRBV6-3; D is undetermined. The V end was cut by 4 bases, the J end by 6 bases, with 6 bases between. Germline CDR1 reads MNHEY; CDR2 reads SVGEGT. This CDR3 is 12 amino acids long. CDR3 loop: CASSSKDEKLFF. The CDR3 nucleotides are TGTGCCAGCAGTTCGAAGGATGAAAAACTGTTTTTT.

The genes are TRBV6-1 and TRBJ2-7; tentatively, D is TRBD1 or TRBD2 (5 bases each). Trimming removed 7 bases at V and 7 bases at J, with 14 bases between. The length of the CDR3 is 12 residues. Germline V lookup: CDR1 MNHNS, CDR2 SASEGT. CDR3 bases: TGTGCCAGCACCGAGGGGTCGGAGGAGCAGTACTTC. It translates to CASTEGSEEQYF.

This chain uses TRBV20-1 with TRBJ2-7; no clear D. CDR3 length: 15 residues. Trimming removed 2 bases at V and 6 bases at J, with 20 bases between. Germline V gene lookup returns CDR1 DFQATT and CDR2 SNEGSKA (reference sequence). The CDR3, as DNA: TGCAGTGCTAGAACCGACACGTACGCTAACTTCGAGCAGTACTTC. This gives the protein CSARTDTYANFEQYF.

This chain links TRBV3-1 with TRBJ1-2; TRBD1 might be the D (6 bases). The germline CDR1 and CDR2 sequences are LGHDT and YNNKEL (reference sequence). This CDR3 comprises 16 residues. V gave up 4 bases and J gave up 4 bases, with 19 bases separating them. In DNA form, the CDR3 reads TGTGCCAGCAGCCCGCCCGGGGGCCCGATTCTCTATGGCTACACCTTC. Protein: CASSPPGGPILYGYTF.

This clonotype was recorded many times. For the CDR3, the DNA is TGCGCCAGCAGCTTGTACGGCGGGGAAGGGACCCAGTACTTC. Its protein product is CASSLYGGEGTQYF. The rearrangement uses TRBV5-1 and TRBJ2-5; maybe TRBD2 (6 bases). CDR3 length equals 14 residues. The ends were cut back, 1 base at V and 7 bases at J, with 14 bases in the middle. The germline gives CDR1 SGHRS, CDR2 YFSETQ.

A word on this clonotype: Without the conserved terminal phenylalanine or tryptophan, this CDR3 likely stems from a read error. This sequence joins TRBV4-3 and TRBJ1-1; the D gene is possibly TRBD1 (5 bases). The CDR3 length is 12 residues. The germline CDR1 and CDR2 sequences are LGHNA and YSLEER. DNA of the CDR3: TGCGCCAGCAGCTTTTATGGGACTGACGCTTTCATT. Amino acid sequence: CASSFYGTDAFI.

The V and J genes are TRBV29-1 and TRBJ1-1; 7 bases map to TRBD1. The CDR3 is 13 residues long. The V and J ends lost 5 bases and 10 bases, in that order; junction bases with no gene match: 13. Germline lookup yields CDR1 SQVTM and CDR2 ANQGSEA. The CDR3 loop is CSVTRAGGVLAFF. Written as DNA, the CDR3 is TGCAGCGTTACCCGCGCAGGGGGAGTTTTAGCTTTCTTT.

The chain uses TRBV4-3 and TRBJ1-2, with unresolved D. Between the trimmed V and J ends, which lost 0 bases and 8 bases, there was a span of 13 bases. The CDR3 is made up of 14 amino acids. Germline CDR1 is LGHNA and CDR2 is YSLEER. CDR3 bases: TGCGCCAGCAGCCAAGATCGGGCCCGCAGGGGCTACACCTTC. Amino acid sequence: CASSQDRARRGYTF.

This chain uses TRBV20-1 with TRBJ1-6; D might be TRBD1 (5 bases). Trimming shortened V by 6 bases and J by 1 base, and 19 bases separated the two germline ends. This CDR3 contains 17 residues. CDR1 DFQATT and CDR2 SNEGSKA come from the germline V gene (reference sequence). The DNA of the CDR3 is TGCAGTGCCCCGATTGGGGGTCGGAGATCCTATAATTCACCCCTCCACTTT. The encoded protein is CSAPIGGRRSYNSPLHF.